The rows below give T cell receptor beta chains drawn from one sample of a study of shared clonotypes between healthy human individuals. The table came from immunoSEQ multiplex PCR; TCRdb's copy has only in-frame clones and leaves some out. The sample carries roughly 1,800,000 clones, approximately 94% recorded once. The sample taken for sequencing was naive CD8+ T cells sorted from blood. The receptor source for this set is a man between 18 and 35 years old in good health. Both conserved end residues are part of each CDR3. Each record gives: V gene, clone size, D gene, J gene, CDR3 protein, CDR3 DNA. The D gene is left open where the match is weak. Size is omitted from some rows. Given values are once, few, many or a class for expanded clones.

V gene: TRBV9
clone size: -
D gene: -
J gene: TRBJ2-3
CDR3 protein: CASSVDIGSPQYF
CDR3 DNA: TGTGCCAGCAGCGTAGATATTGGATCCCCGCAGTATTTT

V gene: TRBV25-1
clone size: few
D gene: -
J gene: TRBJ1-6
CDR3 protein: CASSGAGNSPLHF
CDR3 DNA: TGTGCCAGCAGTGGTGCGGGAAATTCACCCCTCCACTTT

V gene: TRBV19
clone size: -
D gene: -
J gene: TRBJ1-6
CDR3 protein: CASSIGGDSPLHF
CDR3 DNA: TGTGCCAGTAGTATAGGTGGCGATTCACCCCTCCACTTT

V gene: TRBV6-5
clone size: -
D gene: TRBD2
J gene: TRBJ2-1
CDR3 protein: CASSGLAGSNEQFF
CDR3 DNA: TGTGCCAGCAGTGGACTAGCGGGATCCAATGAGCAGTTCTTC

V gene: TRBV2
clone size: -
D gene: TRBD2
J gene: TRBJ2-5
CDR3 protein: CASSIGTSGSRYQETQYF
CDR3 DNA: TGTGCCAGCAGTATAGGGACTAGCGGATCCCGGTACCAAGAGACCCAGTACTTC

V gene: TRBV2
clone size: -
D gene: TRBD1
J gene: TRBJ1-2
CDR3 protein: CASNRGTDNYGYTF
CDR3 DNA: TGTGCCAGCAATAGGGGGACAGACAACTATGGCTACACCTTC

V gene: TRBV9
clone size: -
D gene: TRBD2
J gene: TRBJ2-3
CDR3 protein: CASSVSGGDFTDTQYF
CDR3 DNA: TGTGCCAGCAGCGTAAGCGGGGGGGACTTCACAGATACGCAGTATTTT

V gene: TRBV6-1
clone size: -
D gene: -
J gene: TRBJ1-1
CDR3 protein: CASHLKGSRGTEAFF
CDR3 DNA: TGTGCCAGCCACCTTAAGGGTAGCCGGGGCACTGAAGCTTTCTTT

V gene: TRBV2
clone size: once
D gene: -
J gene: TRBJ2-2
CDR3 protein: CASSEFTGELFF
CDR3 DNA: TGTGCCAGCAGTGAGTTCACCGGGGAGCTGTTTTTT

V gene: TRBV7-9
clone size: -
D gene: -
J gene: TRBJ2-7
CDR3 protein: CASSLTTAGYEQYF
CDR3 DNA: TGTGCCAGCAGCTTAACGACAGCAGGGTACGAGCAGTACTTC

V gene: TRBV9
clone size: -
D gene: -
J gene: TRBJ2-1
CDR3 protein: CASSVEAGYNEQFF
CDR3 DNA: TGTGCCAGCAGCGTAGAGGCGGGGTACAATGAGCAGTTCTTC

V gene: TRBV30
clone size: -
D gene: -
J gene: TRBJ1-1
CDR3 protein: CAWTGMNTEAFF
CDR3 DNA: TGTGCCTGGACTGGGATGAACACTGAAGCTTTCTTT

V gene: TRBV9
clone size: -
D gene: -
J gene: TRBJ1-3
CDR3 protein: CASSDTGFSGNTIYF
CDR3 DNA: TGTGCCAGCAGCGACACAGGGTTCTCTGGAAACACCATATATTTT

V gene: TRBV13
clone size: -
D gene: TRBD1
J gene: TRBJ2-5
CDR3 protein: CASSLGSRSGGGETQYF
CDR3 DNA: TGTGCCAGCAGCTTAGGATCGAGGTCAGGGGGCGGTGAGACCCAGTACTTC

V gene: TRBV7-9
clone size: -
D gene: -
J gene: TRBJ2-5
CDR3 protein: CASSLFAQNRETQYF
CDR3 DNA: TGTGCCAGCAGCTTATTTGCCCAGAACCGAGAGACCCAGTACTTC

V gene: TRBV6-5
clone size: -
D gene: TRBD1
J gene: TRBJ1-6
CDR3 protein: CASSYTTGVGSPLHF
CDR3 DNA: TGTGCCAGCAGTTACACGACAGGGGTGGGATCACCCCTCCACTTT

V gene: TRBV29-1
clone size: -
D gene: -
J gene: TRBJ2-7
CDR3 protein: CSAVGGLSEQYF
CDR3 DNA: TGCAGCGCCGTAGGAGGGCTCAGCGAGCAGTACTTC

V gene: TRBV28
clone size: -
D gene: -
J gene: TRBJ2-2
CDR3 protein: CASSSGTETGELFF
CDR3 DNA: TGTGCCAGCAGTTCCGGGACGGAGACCGGGGAGCTGTTTTTT

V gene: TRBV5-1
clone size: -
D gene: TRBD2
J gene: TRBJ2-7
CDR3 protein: CASSPHGGGSLSSYEQYF
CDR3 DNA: TGCGCCAGCAGCCCTCATGGGGGGGGGAGTTTGAGCTCCTACGAGCAGTACTTC

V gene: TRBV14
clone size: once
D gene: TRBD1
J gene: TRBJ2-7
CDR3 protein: CASSRYGTAAYEQYF
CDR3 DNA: TGTGCCAGCAGCCGGTACGGGACAGCAGCCTACGAGCAGTACTTC

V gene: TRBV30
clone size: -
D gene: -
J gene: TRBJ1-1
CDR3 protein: CAWSATGNTEAFF
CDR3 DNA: TGTGCCTGGAGTGCGACAGGCAACACTGAAGCTTTCTTT

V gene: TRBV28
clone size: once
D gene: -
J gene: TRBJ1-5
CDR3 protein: CASSFRLTDQQHF
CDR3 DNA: TGTGCCAGCAGTTTCCGGCTCACGGACCAACAGCATTTT

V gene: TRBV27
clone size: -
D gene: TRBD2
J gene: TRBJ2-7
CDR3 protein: CASSPWGGSYEQYF
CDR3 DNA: TGTGCCAGCAGTCCCTGGGGGGGATCCTACGAGCAGTACTTC

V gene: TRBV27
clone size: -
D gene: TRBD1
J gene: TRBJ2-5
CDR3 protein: CASSGQGEWPETQYF
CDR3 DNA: TGTGCCAGCAGTGGACAGGGCGAGTGGCCAGAGACCCAGTACTTC

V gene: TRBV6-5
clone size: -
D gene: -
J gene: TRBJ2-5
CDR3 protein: CASSYGHQETQYF
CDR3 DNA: TGTGCCAGCAGTTACGGGCACCAAGAGACCCAGTACTTC

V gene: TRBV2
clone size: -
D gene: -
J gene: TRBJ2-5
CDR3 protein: CASKAGTGTPPIQETQYF
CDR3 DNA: TGTGCCAGCAAGGCGGGGACCGGGACTCCCCCCATTCAAGAGACCCAGTACTTC

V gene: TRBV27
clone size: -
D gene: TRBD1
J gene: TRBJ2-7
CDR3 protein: CASSFQGGVSYEQYF
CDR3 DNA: TGTGCCAGCAGTTTCCAAGGGGGCGTCTCCTACGAGCAGTACTTC

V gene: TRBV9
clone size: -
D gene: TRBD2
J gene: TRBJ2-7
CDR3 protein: CASSVGGSKEQYF
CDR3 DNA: TGTGCCAGCAGCGTAGGCGGGAGTAAGGAGCAGTACTTC

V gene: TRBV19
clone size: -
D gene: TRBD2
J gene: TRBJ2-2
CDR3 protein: CASSQVATSGGWELFF
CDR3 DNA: TGTGCCAGTAGTCAAGTCGCGACTAGCGGGGGGTGGGAGCTGTTTTTT

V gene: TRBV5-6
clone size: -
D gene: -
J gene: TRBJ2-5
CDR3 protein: CASSLGYGSETQYF
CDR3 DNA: TGTGCCAGCAGCTTGGGATACGGCTCCGAGACCCAGTACTTC

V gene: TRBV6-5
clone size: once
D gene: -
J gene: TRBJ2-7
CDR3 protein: CASRLSGSSYEQYF
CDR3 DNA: TGTGCCAGCAGACTCAGCGGAAGCTCCTACGAGCAGTACTTC

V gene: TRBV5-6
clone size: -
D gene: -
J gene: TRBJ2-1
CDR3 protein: CASSQTTYNEQFF
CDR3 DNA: TGTGCCAGCAGCCAGACAACATACAATGAGCAGTTCTTC

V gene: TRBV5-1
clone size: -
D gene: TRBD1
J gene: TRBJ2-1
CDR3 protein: CASSLALQGVVYNEQFF
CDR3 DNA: TGCGCCAGCAGCTTGGCCCTACAGGGGGTTGTCTACAATGAGCAGTTCTTC

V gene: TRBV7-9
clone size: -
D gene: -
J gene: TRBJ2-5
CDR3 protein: CASSFGGGGETQYF
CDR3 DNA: TGTGCCAGCAGCTTCGGGGGAGGGGGAGAGACCCAGTACTTC

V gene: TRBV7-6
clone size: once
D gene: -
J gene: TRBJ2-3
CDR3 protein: CASSLLAEETDTQYF
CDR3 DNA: TGTGCCAGCAGCTTATTGGCTGAGGAAACAGATACGCAGTATTTT

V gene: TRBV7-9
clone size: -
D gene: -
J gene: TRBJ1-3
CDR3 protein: CASGYVSGDSGNTIYF
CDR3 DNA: TGTGCCAGCGGATACGTTTCAGGGGACTCTGGAAACACCATATATTTT

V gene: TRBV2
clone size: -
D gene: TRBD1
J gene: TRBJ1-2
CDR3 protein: CASSEALLMAKDRDTF
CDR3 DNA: TGTGCCAGCAGTGAAGCGCTTCTTATGGCGAAGGACAGGGATACCTTC

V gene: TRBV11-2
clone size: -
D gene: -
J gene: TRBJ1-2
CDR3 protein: CASSLEDGSPGGYGYTF
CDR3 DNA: TGTGCCAGCAGCTTAGAAGATGGGAGCCCTGGAGGTTATGGCTACACCTTC

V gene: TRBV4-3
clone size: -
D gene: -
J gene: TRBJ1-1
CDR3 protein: CASSESREYHTEAFF
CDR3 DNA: TGCGCCAGCAGCGAGTCACGGGAGTATCACACTGAAGCTTTCTTT

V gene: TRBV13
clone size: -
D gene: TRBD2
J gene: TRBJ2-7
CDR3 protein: CASSLSGGGSYEQYF
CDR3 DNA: TGTGCCAGCAGCTTAAGTGGCGGGGGGTCCTACGAGCAGTACTTC